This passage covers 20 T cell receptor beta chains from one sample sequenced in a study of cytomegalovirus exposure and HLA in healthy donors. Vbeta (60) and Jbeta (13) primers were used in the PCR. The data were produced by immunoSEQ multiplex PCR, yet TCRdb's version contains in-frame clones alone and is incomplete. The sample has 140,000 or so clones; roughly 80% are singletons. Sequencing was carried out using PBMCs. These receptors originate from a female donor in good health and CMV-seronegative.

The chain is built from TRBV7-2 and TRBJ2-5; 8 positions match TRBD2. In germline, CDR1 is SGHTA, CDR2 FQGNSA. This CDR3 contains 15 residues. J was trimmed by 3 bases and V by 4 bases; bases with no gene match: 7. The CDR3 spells CASSWVTSGKETQYF. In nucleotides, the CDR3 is TGTGCCAGCAGCTGGGTAACTAGCGGTAAAGAGACCCAGTACTTC.

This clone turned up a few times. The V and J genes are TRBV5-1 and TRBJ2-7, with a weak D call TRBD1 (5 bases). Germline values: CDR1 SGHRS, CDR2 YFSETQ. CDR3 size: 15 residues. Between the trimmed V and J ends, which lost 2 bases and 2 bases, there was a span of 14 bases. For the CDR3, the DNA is TGCGCCAGCAGCTTAGGGCTGGGGCCAGCCTACGAGCAGTACTTC. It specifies CASSLGLGPAYEQYF. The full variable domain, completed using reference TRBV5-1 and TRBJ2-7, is KAGVTQTPRYLIKTRGQQVTLSCSPISGHRSVSWYQQTPGQGLQFLFEYFSETQRNKGNFPGRFSGRQFSNSRSEMNVSTLELGDSALYLCASSLGLGPAYEQYFGPGTRLTVT.

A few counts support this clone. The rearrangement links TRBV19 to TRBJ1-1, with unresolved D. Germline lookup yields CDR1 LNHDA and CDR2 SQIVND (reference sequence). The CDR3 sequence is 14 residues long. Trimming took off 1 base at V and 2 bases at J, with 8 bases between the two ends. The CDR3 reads CASSIGRVNTEAFF. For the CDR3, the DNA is TGTGCCAGTAGTATAGGACGGGTCAACACTGAAGCTTTCTTT.

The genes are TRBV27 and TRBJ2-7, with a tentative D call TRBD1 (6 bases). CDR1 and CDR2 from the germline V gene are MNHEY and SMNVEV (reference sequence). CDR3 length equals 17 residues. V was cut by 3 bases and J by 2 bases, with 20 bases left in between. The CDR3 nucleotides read TGTGCCAGCAGTTTCCAACCAGAGGGACACCTCACCTACGAGCAGTACTTC. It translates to CASSFQPEGHLTYEQYF.

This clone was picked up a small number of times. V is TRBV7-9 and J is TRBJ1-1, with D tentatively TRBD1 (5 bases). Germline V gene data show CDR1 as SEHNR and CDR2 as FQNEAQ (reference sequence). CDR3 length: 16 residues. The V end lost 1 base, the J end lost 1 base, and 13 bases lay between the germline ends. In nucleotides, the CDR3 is TGTGCCAGCAGCTTAGGTCCGGGACTCCAGAACACTGAAGCTTTCTTT. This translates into CASSLGPGLQNTEAFF.

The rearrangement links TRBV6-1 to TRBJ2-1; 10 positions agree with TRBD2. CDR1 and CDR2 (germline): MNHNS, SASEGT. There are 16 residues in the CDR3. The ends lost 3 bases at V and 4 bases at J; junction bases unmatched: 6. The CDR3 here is CASSEASGRGYNEQFF. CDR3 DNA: TGTGCCAGCAGTGAGGCTAGCGGGAGAGGATACAATGAGCAGTTCTTC.

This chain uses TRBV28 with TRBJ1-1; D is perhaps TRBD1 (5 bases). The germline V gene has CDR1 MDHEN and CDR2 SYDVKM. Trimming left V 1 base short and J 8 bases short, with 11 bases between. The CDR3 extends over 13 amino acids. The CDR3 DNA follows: TGTGCCAGCAGTTTATTTCAAGGGGTGGAAGCTTTCTTT. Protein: CASSLFQGVEAFF.

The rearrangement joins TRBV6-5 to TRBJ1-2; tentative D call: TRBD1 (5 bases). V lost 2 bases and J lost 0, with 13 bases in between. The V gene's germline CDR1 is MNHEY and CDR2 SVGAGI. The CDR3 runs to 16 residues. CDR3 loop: CASSYHPTETNYGYTF. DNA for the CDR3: TGTGCCAGCAGTTACCATCCGACAGAGACTAACTATGGCTACACCTTC.

The CDR3 is CASTPGGRSNQPQHF. CDR3 sequence (DNA): TGTGCCAGCACCCCGGGTGGGAGAAGCAATCAGCCCCAGCATTTT. The chain joins TRBV28 to TRBJ1-5, with D unresolved. The CDR3 consists of 15 residues. From germline, CDR1 is MDHEN and CDR2 SYDVKM. Trimming removed 7 bases from V and 1 base from J, with 14 bases in between.

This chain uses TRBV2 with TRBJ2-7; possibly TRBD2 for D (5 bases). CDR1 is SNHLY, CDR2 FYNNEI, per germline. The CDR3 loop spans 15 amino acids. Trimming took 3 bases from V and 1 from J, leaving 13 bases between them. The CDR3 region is CASSDASSLSYEQYF. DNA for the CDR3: TGTGCCAGCAGTGATGCATCTAGCCTTTCCTACGAGCAGTACTTC.

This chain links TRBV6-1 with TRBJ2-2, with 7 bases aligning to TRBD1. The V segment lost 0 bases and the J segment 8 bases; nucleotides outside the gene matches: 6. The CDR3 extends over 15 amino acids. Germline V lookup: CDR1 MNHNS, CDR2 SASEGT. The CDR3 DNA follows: TGTGCCAGCAGTGAAGCACGTTCCAGGGGGGGGGAGCTGTTTTTT. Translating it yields CASSEARSRGGELFF.

CDR3 sequence reads: CASSISGTHSYEQYF. For the CDR3, the DNA is TGTGCCAGTAGTATTAGCGGGACCCACTCCTACGAGCAGTACTTC. V and J are TRBV19 and TRBJ2-7, with 8 bases matching TRBD2. V gave up 3 bases and J gave up 0 bases; unmatched junction bases: 4. The V gene's germline CDR1 is LNHDA and CDR2 SQIVND (reference sequence). The CDR3 is made up of 15 amino acids. Using reference TRBV19 and TRBJ2-7 for the parts outside the CDR3, the full variable domain is DGGITQSPKYLFRKEGQNVTLSCEQNLNHDAMYWYRQDPGQGLRLIYYSQIVNDFQKGDIAEGYSVSREKKESFPLTVTSAQKNPTAFYLCASSISGTHSYEQYFGPGTRLTVT.

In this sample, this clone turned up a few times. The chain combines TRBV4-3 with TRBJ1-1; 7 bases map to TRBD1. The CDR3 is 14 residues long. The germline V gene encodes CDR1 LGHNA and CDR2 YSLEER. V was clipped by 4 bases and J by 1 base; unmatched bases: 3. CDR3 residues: CASSLRTGNTEAFF. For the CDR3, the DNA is TGCGCCAGCAGCCTTAGGACAGGGAACACTGAAGCTTTCTTT.

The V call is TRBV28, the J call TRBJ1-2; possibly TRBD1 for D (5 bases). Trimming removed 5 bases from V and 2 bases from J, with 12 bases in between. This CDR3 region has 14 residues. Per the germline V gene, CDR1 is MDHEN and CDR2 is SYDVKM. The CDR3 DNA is TGTGCCAGCAGTCCTCCCAAGGGGAACTATGGCTACACCTTC. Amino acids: CASSPPKGNYGYTF.

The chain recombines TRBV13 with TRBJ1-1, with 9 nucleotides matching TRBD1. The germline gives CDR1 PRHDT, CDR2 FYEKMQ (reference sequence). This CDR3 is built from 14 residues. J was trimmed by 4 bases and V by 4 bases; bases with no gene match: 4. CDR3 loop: CASSSYRGPTEAFF. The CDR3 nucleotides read TGTGCCAGCAGCTCATACAGGGGGCCCACTGAAGCTTTCTTT.

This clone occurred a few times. The CDR3 DNA sequence: TGCGCCAGCCGGGGGATCTCCTACGAGCAGTACTTC. Translating it yields CASRGISYEQYF. The V call is TRBV5-1, the J call TRBJ2-7; possibly TRBD2 for D (6 bases). Germline V gene data show CDR1 as SGHRS and CDR2 as YFSETQ. The CDR3 is made up of 12 amino acids. Trimming removed 7 bases at V and 0 bases at J, with 8 bases between.

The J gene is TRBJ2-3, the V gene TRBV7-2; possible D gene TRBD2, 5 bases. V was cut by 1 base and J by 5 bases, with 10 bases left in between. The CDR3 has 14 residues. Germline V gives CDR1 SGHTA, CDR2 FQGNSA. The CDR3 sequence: CASSLGETRDTQYF. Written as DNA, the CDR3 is TGTGCCAGCAGCTTAGGGGAGACCCGAGATACGCAGTATTTT.

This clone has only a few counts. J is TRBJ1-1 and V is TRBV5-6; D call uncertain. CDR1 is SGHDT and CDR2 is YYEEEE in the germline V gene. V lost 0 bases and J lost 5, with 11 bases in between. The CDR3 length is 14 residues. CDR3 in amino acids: CASSLAEGRTEAFF. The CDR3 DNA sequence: TGTGCCAGCAGCTTGGCGGAGGGAAGGACTGAAGCTTTCTTT.

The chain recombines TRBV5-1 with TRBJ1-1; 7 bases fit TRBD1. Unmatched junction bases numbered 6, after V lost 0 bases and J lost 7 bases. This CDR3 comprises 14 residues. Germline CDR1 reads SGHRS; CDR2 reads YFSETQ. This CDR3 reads CASSLGGQNREAFF. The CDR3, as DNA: TGCGCCAGCAGCTTGGGGGGACAGAACCGTGAAGCTTTCTTT.

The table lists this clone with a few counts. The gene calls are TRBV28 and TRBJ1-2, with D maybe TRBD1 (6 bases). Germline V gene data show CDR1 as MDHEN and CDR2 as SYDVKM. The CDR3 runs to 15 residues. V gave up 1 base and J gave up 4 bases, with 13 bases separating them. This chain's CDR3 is CASSLLDQGSYGYTF. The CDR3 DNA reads TGTGCCAGCAGTTTATTAGATCAGGGGAGCTATGGCTACACCTTC.